Listed here is a single T cell receptor (beta chain). Its target is not known. Germline CDR1 MNHNS, CDR2 SASEGT. The ends were cut back, 2 bases at V and 2 bases at J, with 14 bases in the middle. The CDR3 is 16 residues long. 60 Vbeta and 13 Jbeta primers were used in PCR. Clones were sequenced by immunoSEQ multiplex PCR, and TCRdb holds only the in-frame ones, with some missing. The sample yields around 130,000 clones, 60% to 85% seen once. These data come from a study of cytomegalovirus exposure and HLA in healthy donors. The overall study: Of the donors genotyped, 398 in all, over 80% fell in the Caucasian-associated ancestry cluster. General study points: TCR sequences were mostly rare, though some public TCRs occurred in many donors.

The rearrangement joins TRBV6-1 to TRBJ2-3; D not resolved. The sequence derives from a man younger than 45 in good health and CMV-seronegative. Sample: PBMCs. CDR3: CASSERVHSSTDTQYF. The DNA for the CDR3 is TGTGCCAGCAGTGAACGGGTACATTCTTCCACAGATACGCAGTATTTT.